The next 8 T cell receptor beta chains were all read from a single sample in a study of blood T cell repertoires in COVID-19. Only in-frame clones appear in the TCRdb table, and some are missing; sequencing was by immunoSEQ multiplex PCR. The sample lists more than 200,000 clones, over 80% occurring once. Material for sequencing was peripheral blood. The receptors come from a man in his forties or fifties with acute or convalescent COVID-19.

The genes are TRBV5-1 and TRBJ2-7, with 10 bases that match TRBD2. V lost 0 bases to trimming and J lost 1 base; unmatched junction nucleotides: 1. The germline gives CDR1 SGHRS, CDR2 YFSETQ. This CDR3 comprises 15 residues. CDR3 sequence reads: CASSLEAGGSYEQYF. The DNA for the CDR3 is TGCGCCAGCAGCTTGGAAGCGGGAGGGTCCTACGAGCAGTACTTC.

J is TRBJ1-1 and V is TRBV6-2 or TRBV6-3; maybe TRBD1 (5 bases). The length of the CDR3 is 15 residues. Trimming removed 4 bases from V and 1 base from J, with 13 bases in between. CDR1 is MNHEY and CDR2 is SVGEGT in the germline V gene. In DNA, the CDR3 is TGTGCCAGCAGTTGGGGGGGATGGACGAACACTGAAGCTTTCTTT. Amino acids: CASSWGGWTNTEAFF.

The CDR3 DNA follows: TGCGCCAGCACGTTTGAGGGCCGCTACGAGCAGTACTTC. Amino acids: CASTFEGRYEQYF. The gene calls are TRBV5-1 and TRBJ2-7, with D maybe TRBD2 (5 bases). The CDR3 covers 13 residues. The germline gives CDR1 SGHRS, CDR2 YFSETQ. Trimming took off 6 bases at V and 3 bases at J, with 13 bases between the two ends.

This clone was recorded only once. This chain links TRBV19 with TRBJ1-3; perhaps TRBD1 as D (5 bases). The CDR3 covers 17 residues. Looked up from germline, CDR1 is LNHDA and CDR2 is SQIVND (reference sequence). The V and J ends lost 0 bases and 0 bases respectively, with 12 bases between them. In DNA, the CDR3 is TGTGCCAGTAGTATAGATCTGAGGACATTCTCTGGAAACACCATATATTTT. It specifies CASSIDLRTFSGNTIYF.

The chain links TRBV29-1 to TRBJ1-2; D unclear. The germline V gene has CDR1 SQVTM and CDR2 ANQGSEA. The CDR3 is 11 amino acids. V was shortened by 6 bases and J by 4 bases, with 9 bases between the two germline ends. CDR3 sequence (DNA): TGCAGCGTCGGGGTTCGCTATGGCTACACCTTC. Translating gives CSVGVRYGYTF.

The chain has TRBV6-5 and TRBJ2-7; 13 bases are a match to TRBD2. The CDR3 extends over 16 amino acids. The trim removed 0 bases at V and 12 bases at J, leaving 11 bases unmatched. Germline CDR1 is MNHEY and CDR2 is SVGAGI. The CDR3 DNA reads TGTGCCAGCAGTTACTCGTGGACTAGCGGGAGTGTGCTCCTGTACTTC. Protein sequence: CASSYSWTSGSVLLYF.

The V call is TRBV10-3, the J call TRBJ1-2; TRBD1 matches 7 bases. The V segment lost 7 bases and the J segment 3 bases; nucleotides outside the gene matches: 11. The CDR3 is made up of 15 amino acids. Germline values: CDR1 ENHRY, CDR2 SYGVKD. CDR3 loop: CAINKGAGDDYGYTF. In nucleotides, the CDR3 is TGTGCCATCAATAAGGGGGCAGGGGATGACTATGGCTACACCTTC.

The chain carries TRBV6-2 or TRBV6-3 and TRBJ1-1, with D maybe TRBD1 (6 bases). V gave up 2 bases and J gave up 5 bases, with 9 bases separating them. Germline-derived CDR1 and CDR2 are MNHEY and SVGEGT. The CDR3 covers 13 residues. CDR3 sequence: CASSYLQGTEAFF. The CDR3 DNA sequence: TGTGCCAGCAGTTACCTGCAGGGGACTGAAGCTTTCTTT.